This is a list of T cell receptor beta chains from one sample in a study of shared clonotypes between healthy human individuals. Data came from immunoSEQ multiplex PCR; TCRdb stores just in-frame clones and leaves some out. This table has about 2.3 million clones, around 93% appearing once. Input material: naive CD4+ T cells from PBMCs. The source is a man between 18 and 29 years old in good health. Some clones in this sample may be carry-over from other donors' samples. The CDR3 runs from the conserved cysteine through the conserved F or W. The D gene is left open where the match is weak. Some rows have no size entry. The others give once, few or many, or a class for an expanded clone.

>TRBJ2-7|TRBD2|once|TRBV30
TGTGCCTGGAGTCCGACTAGCGGGAGGTCCTACGAGCAGTACTTC
CAWSPTSGRSYEQYF
>TRBJ2-5|TRBD1|.|TRBV11-2
TGTGCCAGCAGCTCAAACCTTGGGACAGGTCTAGAGACCCAGTACTTC
CASSSNLGTGLETQYF
>TRBJ2-1|.|.|TRBV27
TGTGCCAGCAGCCCGAGGGCTAGCTATAATGAGCAGTTCTTC
CASSPRASYNEQFF
>TRBJ1-5|TRBD1|few|TRBV10-3
TGTGCCATCAGCGGGACAGGGGTTCAGCCCCAGCATTTT
CAISGTGVQPQHF
>TRBJ2-6|.|.|TRBV27
TGTGCCAGCAGTTCAAACCCAGCGGCGCTTTCTGGGGCCAACGTCCTGACTTTC
CASSSNPAALSGANVLTF
>TRBJ1-2|TRBD1|.|TRBV28
TGTGCCAGCAGTCTGACAGGGGTCTATGGCTACACCTTC
CASSLTGVYGYTF
>TRBJ2-5|.|once|TRBV7-9
TGTGCCAGCAGCTTAGGGGGGGTGCCGGGACAAGAGACCCAGTACTTC
CASSLGGVPGQETQYF
>TRBJ1-1|.|.|TRBV29-1
TGCAGCGTTGGGGGTTCGGGAACTCTGAACACTGAAGCTTTCTTT
CSVGGSGTLNTEAFF
>TRBJ2-7|TRBD2|.|TRBV5-1
TGCGCCAGCAGCACGGGACTAGCGGGAGGTGAGCAGTACTTC
CASSTGLAGGEQYF
>TRBJ2-3|.|.|TRBV2
TGTGCCAGCAGGTACAACACAGATACGCAGTATTTT
CASRYNTDTQYF
>TRBJ2-2|.|once|TRBV28
TGTGCCACCACCCTCGGGGAGAACGACATCCCAAACACCGGGGAGCTGTTTTTT
CATTLGENDIPNTGELFF
>TRBJ2-7|TRBD2|.|TRBV5-1
TGCGCCAGCAGCTCAGTAGCGGGAGGGACCTACGAGCAGTACTTC
CASSSVAGGTYEQYF
>TRBJ1-5|.|.|TRBV28
TGTGCCAGCAGGGAAGGGAATCAGCCCCAGCATTTT
CASREGNQPQHF
>TRBJ2-7|TRBD2|.|TRBV28
TGTGCCAGCATCGGGGGGAACTCTTACGAGCAGTACTTC
CASIGGNSYEQYF
>TRBJ1-1|TRBD1|.|TRBV5-1
TGCGCCAGCAGCGCGCGTGGGCAGGGGGCAGGCACTGAAGCTTTCTTT
CASSARGQGAGTEAFF
>TRBJ1-5|.|.|TRBV28
TGTGCCAGCAGTCAGCCTATAGTGCGGCCACCTTATAGCAATCAGCCCCAGCATTTT
CASSQPIVRPPYSNQPQHF
>TRBJ2-7|.|.|TRBV5-4
TGTGCCAGCAGTCGCGATAACAGCGAGCAGTACTTC
CASSRDNSEQYF
>TRBJ2-7|TRBD1|.|TRBV6-6
TGTGCCAGCAGTTACGACAGGGGTTCCAACGAGCAGTACTTC
CASSYDRGSNEQYF
>TRBJ2-1|TRBD1|.|TRBV7-2
TGTGCCAGCAGCTCCGGACAGGGACACTACAATGAGCAGTTCTTC
CASSSGQGHYNEQFF
>TRBJ1-1|TRBD1|.|TRBV28
TGTGCCAGCAGTTTACCACAGGGGGGTTGGACTGAAGCTTTCTTT
CASSLPQGGWTEAFF